This T cell receptor (beta chain) was captured in a study of shared clonotypes between healthy human individuals. Findings and caveats of the study: Naive CD4 clonotypes overlapped across a few donors at around 4.8%.

As concerns this clone: Its specificity is not known.

Germline V gene sequence: CDR1 MGHDK, CDR2 SYGVNS. The CDR3 loop spans 12 amino acids. V was cut by 4 bases and J by 4 bases, with 5 bases left in between. Sequencing used immunoSEQ multiplex PCR; TCRdb keeps in-frame clones, though not all of them. The sample holds under 130,000 clones; approximately 65% are singletons and the top ten take approximately 24%. The TCR was taken from a woman younger than 45 in good health. This chain uses TRBV25-1 with TRBJ1-5; D gene uncertain. The sample comprised memory CD8+ T cells sorted from blood. Subset described: CD45RO+ cells pooled with CCR7-negative TemRA cells. The DNA for the CDR3 is TGTGCCAGCAGTGGAGGTAATCAGCCCCAGCATTTT. This codes for CASSGGNQPQHF.